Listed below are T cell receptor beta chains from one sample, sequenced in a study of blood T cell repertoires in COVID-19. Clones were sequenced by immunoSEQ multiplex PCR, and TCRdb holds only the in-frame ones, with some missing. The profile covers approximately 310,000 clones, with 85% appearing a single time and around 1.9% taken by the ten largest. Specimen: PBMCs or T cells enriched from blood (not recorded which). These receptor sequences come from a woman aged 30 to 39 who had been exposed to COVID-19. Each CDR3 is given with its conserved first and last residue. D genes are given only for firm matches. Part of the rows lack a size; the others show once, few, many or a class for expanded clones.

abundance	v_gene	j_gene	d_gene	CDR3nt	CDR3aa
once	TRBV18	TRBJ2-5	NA	TGTGCCAGCTCACCACCTGGGGTAGCGGTCCAAGAGACCCAGTACTTC	CASSPPGVAVQETQYF
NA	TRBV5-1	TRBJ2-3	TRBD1	TGCGCCAGCAGGCACAGGGGGCCCGAAGATACGCAGTATTTT	CASRHRGPEDTQYF
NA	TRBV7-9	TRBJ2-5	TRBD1	TGTGCCAGCAGCTTAGGGACAGGGGGCTCAGAGACCCAGTACTTC	CASSLGTGGSETQYF
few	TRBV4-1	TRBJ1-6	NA	TGCGCCAGCAGCCTAGACCGGGACACTTATAATTCACCCCTCCACTTT	CASSLDRDTYNSPLHF
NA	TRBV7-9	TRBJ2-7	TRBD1	TGTGCCAGCAGCCCCCAAATCGGCGGGACAGGGGGAAACGAGCAGTACTTC	CASSPQIGGTGGNEQYF
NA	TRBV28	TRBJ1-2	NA	TGTGCCAGCAGTTTCGGCGGGCTACTCGGCTACACCTTC	CASSFGGLLGYTF
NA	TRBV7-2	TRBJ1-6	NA	TGTGCCAGCAGCTTACAGGGTAAATCGTACTCACCCCTCCACTTT	CASSLQGKSYSPLHF
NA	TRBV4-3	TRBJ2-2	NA	TGCGCCAGCAGCCACAACAGTTTGACGAACACCGGGGAGCTGTTTTTT	CASSHNSLTNTGELFF
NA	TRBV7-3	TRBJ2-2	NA	TGTGCCAGCAGCCTCGGACACTCCGCGAACACCGGGGAGCTGTTTTTT	CASSLGHSANTGELFF
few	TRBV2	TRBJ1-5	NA	TGTGCCAGCGCCGCGGGGCTCAATCAGCCCCAGCATTTT	CASAAGLNQPQHF
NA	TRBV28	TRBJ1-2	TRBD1	TGTGCCAGCAGCCCGGGAGAGACAGGGGCGGGCTATGGCTACACCTTC	CASSPGETGAGYGYTF